This TCR beta chain is from a study of CD8+CD57+ T cells in acquired aplastic anemia. TCR beta VDJ and CDR3 profiling used genomic DNA as template. In TCRdb, the reads were re-called with MiXCR into one record per CDR3 protein. The sample has about 210,000 distinct CDR3 sequences, over 60% seen once; the top ten hold 25% to 30%. In germline, CDR1 is SGHTA, CDR2 FQGTGA. The CDR3 covers 14 residues. This clonotype was seen a single time. Germline and junction disagree at one end, which may indicate a read error. The clonotype comes from a human donor in good health. The genes are TRBV7-3 and TRBJ1-6, with a possible D match to TRBD1 (6 bases). What was sequenced was sorted CD4+, CD8+, or CD8+CD57+ T cells (not recorded which) from PBMCs. CDR3 sequence (DNA): TGCGCCAGCAGCCAAGGGGGAAGGAATTCACCCCTCCACTTT. Translating gives CASSQGGRNSPLHF.